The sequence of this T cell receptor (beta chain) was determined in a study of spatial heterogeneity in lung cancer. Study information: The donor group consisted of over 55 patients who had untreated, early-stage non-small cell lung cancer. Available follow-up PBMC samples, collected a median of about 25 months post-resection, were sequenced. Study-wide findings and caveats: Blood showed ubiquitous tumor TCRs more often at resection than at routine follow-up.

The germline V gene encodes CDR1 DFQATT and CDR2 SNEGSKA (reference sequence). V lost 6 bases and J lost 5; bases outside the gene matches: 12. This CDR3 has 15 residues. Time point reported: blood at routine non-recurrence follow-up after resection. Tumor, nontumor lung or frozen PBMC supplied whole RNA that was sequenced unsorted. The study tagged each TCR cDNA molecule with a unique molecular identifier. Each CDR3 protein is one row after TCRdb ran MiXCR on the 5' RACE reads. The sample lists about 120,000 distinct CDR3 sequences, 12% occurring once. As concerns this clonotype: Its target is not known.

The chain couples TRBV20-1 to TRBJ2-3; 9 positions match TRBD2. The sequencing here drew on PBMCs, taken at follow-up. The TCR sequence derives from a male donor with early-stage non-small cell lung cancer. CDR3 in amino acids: CSAGRGASGKDTQYF. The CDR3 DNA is TGCAGTGCCGGGAGAGGGGCTAGCGGGAAAGATACGCAGTATTTT.